The 14 T cell receptor beta chains below were found in one sample sequenced in a study of monozygotic twins with inflammatory bowel disease. TCRdb reprocessed the 5' RACE reads and stores each CDR3 protein as one record, lacking DNA. The sample features approximately 400,000 distinct CDR3 sequences, with 2.5% to 3% in its top ten. The sample consisted of blood. The receptor set was obtained from a human donor with ulcerative colitis or Crohn's disease, or a healthy co-twin of an affected twin (not recorded which).

The V call is TRBV6-4, the J call TRBJ2-1; the TRBD2 assignment by TCRdb is unverifiable without DNA. The germline CDR1 and CDR2 sequences are MRHNA and SNTAGT. This CDR3 contains 13 residues. CDR3 amino acids: CASSDFGGGEQFF.

V gene TRBV9 combines with J gene TRBJ2-7; the TRBD1 assignment by TCRdb is unverifiable without DNA. This CDR3 region has 14 residues. Per the germline V gene, CDR1 is SGDLS and CDR2 is YYNGEE. CDR3 in amino acids: CASSVVPDYYEQYF.

The chain recombines TRBV11-2 with TRBJ2-6; TCRdb indicates TRBD1, and absent DNA this call remains unverified. Germline CDR1 SGHAT, CDR2 FQNNGV. The CDR3 sequence is 16 residues long. CDR3 sequence: CASSPRQYSGANVLTF.

The CDR3 loop reads CASSPRGADTEAFF. The J gene is TRBJ1-1, the V gene TRBV7-3; the D call from TCRdb, TRBD1, cannot be confirmed without DNA. The germline V gene has CDR1 SGHTA and CDR2 FQGTGA. The CDR3 loop spans 14 amino acids.

This chain connects TRBV6-5 to TRBJ1-3; the D gene TCRdb calls, TRBD1, cannot be checked with no DNA. Germline V CDR1 and CDR2: MNHEY, SVGAGI. The CDR3 runs 18 residues. CDR3 region: CASSYLPGQAISGNTIYF.

This sequence joins TRBV6-5 and TRBJ2-1. Germline CDR1 and CDR2: MNHEY and SVGAGI. The CDR3 is 17 amino acids. The CDR3: CASSYIGESSSYNEQFF.

The chain recombines TRBV28 with TRBJ1-5. Germline loops: CDR1 MDHEN, CDR2 SYDVKM. The CDR3 is 14 amino acids. The chain's CDR3 is CASNTSGRNQPQHF. Supplemented by reference TRBV28 and TRBJ1-5, the full variable domain reads DVKVTQSSRYLVKRTGEKVFLECVQDMDHENMFWYRQDPGLGLRLIYFSYDVKMKEKGDIPEGYSVSREKKERFSLILESASTNQTSMYLCASNTSGRNQPQHFGDGTRLSIL.

The chain joins TRBV6-5 to TRBJ1-1; TCRdb's D call of TRBD1 is untestable without DNA. CDR3 length: 17 residues. CDR1 is MNHEY and CDR2 is SVGAGI in the germline V gene. The chain's CDR3 is CASSYSRDRGLNTEAFF.

This chain joins TRBV3-1 and TRBJ2-2; TCRdb designates TRBD1, a call that cannot be tested without DNA. The CDR3 covers 17 residues. Germline assignment: CDR1 LGHDT and CDR2 YNNKEL (reference sequence). CDR3 region: CASSDSSGTGPTGELFF.

The chain recombines TRBV5-1 with TRBJ2-1; TCRdb's D call, TRBD2, is unchecked because there is no DNA. Germline V gene lookup returns CDR1 SGHRS and CDR2 YFSETQ. The CDR3 covers 15 residues. CDR3 in amino acids: CASSPQTNSYNEQFF.

The chain combines TRBV18 with TRBJ2-1; there is no DNA to check the TCRdb D call of TRBD1. CDR1 and CDR2 from the germline V gene are KGHSH and LQKENI. This CDR3 contains 15 residues. The CDR3 here is CASSSTGAGANEQFF. Full variable domain (rest looked up from reference TRBV18 and TRBJ2-1): NAGVMQNPRHLVRRRGQEARLRCSPMKGHSHVYWYRQLPEEGLKFMVYLQKENIIDESGMPKERFSAEFPKEGPSILRIQQVVRGDSAAYFCASSSTGAGANEQFFGPGTRLTVL.

This CDR3 is CASSPRGQANTGELFF. The rearrangement joins TRBV18 to TRBJ2-2; no DNA is available, so the TRBD1 call from TCRdb remains unchecked. CDR3 length equals 16 residues. In germline, CDR1 is KGHSH, CDR2 LQKENI.

This rearrangement joins TRBV6-2 or TRBV6-3 to TRBJ2-1. Germline values: CDR1 MNHEY, CDR2 SVGEGT. The CDR3 consists of 11 residues. The CDR3 sequence: CASSNSGEQFF.

J is TRBJ2-1 and V is TRBV5-1; the D call from TCRdb, TRBD1, cannot be confirmed without DNA. The CDR3 spans 16 residues. Germline V gene lookup returns CDR1 SGHRS and CDR2 YFSETQ. The chain's CDR3 is CASSAPGTGPYNEQFF.